This T cell receptor (beta chain) was recorded in a study of blood T cell repertoires in COVID-19. Study background: Acute-phase and convalescent COVID-19 samples originated in the United States, Italy and Spain.

The Seattle patients joined while their infection was active and were tracked longitudinally afterward. The assay was immunoSEQ multiplex PCR, and TCRdb's table has in-frame clones only and misses some. Of under 200,000 clones listed, 70% to 80% are singletons. Sample: peripheral blood. The receptor comes from a middle-aged woman with COVID-19, enrolled during active disease.

This CDR3 is CASRVDRGSSYEQYF. CDR3 nucleotides: TGTGCCAGCAGGGTCGACAGGGGCAGCTCCTACGAGCAGTACTTC. The chain is built from TRBV6-5 and TRBJ2-7, with 8 positions matching TRBD1. The length of the CDR3 is 15 residues. V trimming: 6 bases; J trimming: 0 bases; junction bases outside the gene matches: 7. CDR1 and CDR2 (germline): MNHEY, SVGAGI.